The 18 T cell receptor beta chains given below trace back to one sample, sequenced in a study of T cell responses to AZD1222 COVID-19 vaccine. The protocol was immunoSEQ multiplex PCR, while the TCRdb copy is restricted to in-frame clones and leaves out a portion. The table shows under 150,000 clones, with roughly 92% occurring only once. Specimen: peripheral blood, collected 28 days after the second AZD1222 dose. These receptors were taken from an adult who received the AZD1222 COVID-19 vaccine.

The chain recombines TRBV2 with TRBJ2-7, with 12 bases matching TRBD2. The CDR3 is made up of 15 amino acids. The V gene end was trimmed by 7 bases and the J gene end by 3 bases; junction bases not matched to a gene: 7. Germline assignment: CDR1 SNHLY and CDR2 FYNNEI. CDR3 in DNA: TGTGCCAGCACCCTAGGGACTAGCGGGCTCTACGAGCAGTACGTC. Protein: CASTLGTSGLYEQYV.

The chain uses TRBV5-1 and TRBJ2-5, with 13 bases matching TRBD2. V trimming: 7 bases; J trimming: 2 bases; junction bases outside the gene matches: 5. Germline V gene sequence: CDR1 SGHRS, CDR2 YFSETQ. The CDR3 runs to 15 residues. The CDR3 sequence is CASGKLAGGQETQYF. The CDR3 DNA is TGCGCCAGCGGAAAACTAGCGGGGGGGCAAGAGACCCAGTACTTC.

Note on this clone: One end of the junction is discordant with germline, which a read error may explain. The sample contains more than one DNA sequence encoding this CDR3. This chain uses TRBV7-7 with TRBJ1-1; perhaps TRBD1 as D (6 bases). Germline V gene lookup returns CDR1 SSHAT and CDR2 FNYEAQ (reference sequence). The CDR3 contains 13 residues. The CDR3, as DNA: TGTGCTAGCAGCTTGGACAGTAACACTGAAGCTTTCTTT. Its protein is CASSLDSNTEAFF.

The genes are TRBV18 and TRBJ2-7; no firm D call. Trimming removed 2 bases from V and 0 bases from J, with 8 bases in between. CDR1 KGHSH and CDR2 LQKENI come from the germline V gene. CDR3 length: 14 amino acids. CDR3: CASSPGSSSYEQYF. The CDR3 region has the DNA TGTGCCAGCTCACCAGGGTCGAGCTCCTACGAGCAGTACTTC.

This clone is a singleton in its sample. The chain recombines TRBV27 with TRBJ1-2, with a weak D call TRBD1 (6 bases). CDR3 length: 17 amino acids. Per the germline V gene, CDR1 is MNHEY and CDR2 is SMNVEV (reference sequence). Deletions cut 5 bases from V and 0 bases from J, with 19 bases between. CDR3 sequence (DNA): TGTGCCAGCAGTCCAAACCTCACAGGGATGGCTAACTATGGCTACACCTTC. As protein: CASSPNLTGMANYGYTF.

This clone showed up just a few times. The rearrangement joins TRBV5-1 to TRBJ1-5, with 7 nucleotides matching TRBD1. Trimming removed 0 bases from V and 6 bases from J; junction bases left unmatched: 6. This CDR3 region has 15 residues. CDR1 and CDR2 from the germline V gene are SGHRS and YFSETQ. DNA of the CDR3: TGCGCCAGCAGCTTGGGAGGGCAGGGGGGTCAGCCCCAGCATTTT. Translated: CASSLGGQGGQPQHF.

The V and J genes are TRBV29-1 and TRBJ2-5; D ambiguous. The CDR3 is made up of 13 amino acids. V was cut by 3 bases and J by 4 bases, with 12 bases left in between. CDR1 is SQVTM and CDR2 is ANQGSEA in the germline V gene. The CDR3 nucleotides read TGCAGCGTTGATCTTGATGGTACAGAGACCCAGTACTTC. Protein: CSVDLDGTETQYF.

V is TRBV27 and J is TRBJ1-1; D unresolved. CDR3 length: 15 amino acids. Trimming shortened V by 3 bases and J by 4 bases, and 15 bases separated the two germline ends. Looked up from germline, CDR1 is MNHEY and CDR2 is SMNVEV (reference sequence). CDR3 DNA: TGTGCCAGCAGTTTGAGGGCGGGAGGATTCACTGAAGCTTTCTTT. Its protein product is CASSLRAGGFTEAFF.

The chain couples TRBV4-1 to TRBJ2-7; 8 bases align to TRBD2. V was clipped by 3 bases and J by 3 bases; unmatched bases: 10. The CDR3 is made up of 16 amino acids. Germline V gene data show CDR1 as MGHRA and CDR2 as YSYEKL. The DNA of the CDR3 is TGCGCCAGCAGCCAGGATCCCTCTAGCGGGTACTACGAGCAGTACTTC. Translated: CASSQDPSSGYYEQYF.

The chain links TRBV3-1 (or the pseudogene TRBV3-2) to TRBJ2-2; D gene uncertain. Trimming removed 4 bases from V and 1 base from J, with 16 bases in between. The germline V gene encodes CDR1 LGHDT and CDR2 YNNKEL (reference sequence). This CDR3 is 17 amino acids long. CDR3 sequence: CASSPRKSQRNTGELFF. As DNA, the CDR3 is TGTGCCAGCAGCCCACGGAAATCCCAACGGAACACCGGGGAGCTGTTTTTT.

This chain joins TRBV2 and TRBJ1-1; 8 bases fit TRBD1. Germline lookup yields CDR1 SNHLY and CDR2 FYNNEI. V lost 7 bases, J lost 1 base, and 5 bases stayed unmatched. The CDR3 has 14 residues. The CDR3 here is CASTRTGQNTEAFF. For the CDR3, the DNA is TGTGCCAGCACCCGGACAGGGCAGAACACTGAAGCTTTCTTT. Using reference TRBV2 and TRBJ1-1 for the parts outside the CDR3, the full variable domain is EPEVTQTPSHQVTQMGQEVILRCVPISNHLYFYWYRQILGQKVEFLVSFYNNEISEKSEIFDDQFSVERPDGSNFTLKIRSTKLEDSAMYFCASTRTGQNTEAFFGQGTRLTVV.

The rearrangement links TRBV7-2 to TRBJ1-2; unclear D gene. The CDR3 runs to 12 residues. V lost 5 bases, J lost 4 bases, and 8 bases lay in between. CDR1 and CDR2 (germline): SGHTA, FQGNSA. Written as DNA, the CDR3 is TGTGCCAGCAGCCTGTACAGCTATGGCTACACCTTC. Protein sequence: CASSLYSYGYTF. The whole variable domain, filled in from reference TRBV7-2 and TRBJ1-2, reads GAGVSQSPSNKVTEKGKDVELRCDPISGHTALYWYRQSLGQGLEFLIYFQGNSAPDKSGLPSDRFSAERTGGSVSTLTIQRTQQEDSAVYLCASSLYSYGYTFGSGTRLTVV.

The rearrangement links TRBV7-9 to TRBJ2-5; 8 nucleotides match TRBD1. J lost 4 bases, V lost 4 bases, and 14 bases had no gene match. CDR3 size: 17 residues. The V gene's germline CDR1 is SEHNR and CDR2 FQNEAQ (reference sequence). In DNA form, the CDR3 reads TGTGCCAGCAGCTCCCGGTCCGGGACAGGCTATGGAGAGACCCAGTACTTC. Translated, it gives CASSSRSGTGYGETQYF.

The chain carries TRBV6-5 and TRBJ1-2; D not resolved. This CDR3 has 14 amino acids. With 6 bases removed from V and 6 bases from J, the gap between germline ends came to 17 bases. Per germline, CDR1 MNHEY and CDR2 SVGAGI. This CDR3 reads CASSNDPSKDGYTF. The CDR3 bases are TGTGCCAGCAGCAACGACCCCTCCAAGGATGGCTACACCTTC.

This sequence joins TRBV6-4 and TRBJ2-3; the D gene could be TRBD1 or TRBD2 (6 bases each). Germline V lookup: CDR1 MRHNA, CDR2 SNTAGT. The CDR3 covers 16 residues. V was pared by 3 bases and J by 2 bases, with 15 bases between. The DNA for the CDR3 is TGTGCCAGCAGTGAGAGTTGGGGGGCCCACACAGATACGCAGTATTTT. Amino acid sequence: CASSESWGAHTDTQYF.

This clone turned up a few times. The chain has TRBV10-1 and TRBJ1-6; 7 bases line up with TRBD1. V dropped 7 bases and J dropped 7; count of bases not matched to a gene: 10. The CDR3 runs 15 residues. From germline, CDR1 is WNHNN and CDR2 SYGVQD (reference sequence). CDR3 residues: CASTSDREENSPLHF. CDR3 nucleotides: TGCGCCAGCACCAGCGACAGGGAGGAAAATTCACCCCTCCACTTT.

The genes are TRBV5-1 and TRBJ1-1, with 8 bases that match TRBD1. The CDR3 is made up of 14 amino acids. Losses at the gene ends were 1 base for V and 4 bases for J; bases not matched to a gene: 3. Germline assignment: CDR1 SGHRS and CDR2 YFSETQ. CDR3 nucleotides: TGCGCCAGCAGCTTGACAGGGGGTTTCACTGAAGCTTTCTTT. Translation gives CASSLTGGFTEAFF.

The CDR3 DNA reads TGTGCCAGCAGCCAAGCTCTCGATGAGCAGTTCTTC. This sequence encodes CASSQALDEQFF. The rearrangement uses TRBV3-1 (or the pseudogene TRBV3-2) and TRBJ2-1, with no clear D. The CDR3 is 12 residues long. Between the trimmed V and J ends, which lost 1 base and 8 bases, there was a span of 6 bases. Germline loops: CDR1 LGHDT, CDR2 YNNKEL (reference sequence).